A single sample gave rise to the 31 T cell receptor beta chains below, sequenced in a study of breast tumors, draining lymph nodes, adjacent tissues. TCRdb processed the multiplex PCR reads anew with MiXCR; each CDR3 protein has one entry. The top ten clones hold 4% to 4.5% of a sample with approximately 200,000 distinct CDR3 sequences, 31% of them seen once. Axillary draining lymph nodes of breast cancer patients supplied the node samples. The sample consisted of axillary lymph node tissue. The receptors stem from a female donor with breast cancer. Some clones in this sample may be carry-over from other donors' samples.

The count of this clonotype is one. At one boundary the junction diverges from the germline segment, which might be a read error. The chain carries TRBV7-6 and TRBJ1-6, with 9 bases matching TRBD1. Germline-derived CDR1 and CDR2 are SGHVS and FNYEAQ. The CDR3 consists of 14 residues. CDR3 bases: TGCGCCGTCGGTACAGGGGGCCGTAATTCACCCCTCCACTTT. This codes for CAVGTGGRNSPLHF.

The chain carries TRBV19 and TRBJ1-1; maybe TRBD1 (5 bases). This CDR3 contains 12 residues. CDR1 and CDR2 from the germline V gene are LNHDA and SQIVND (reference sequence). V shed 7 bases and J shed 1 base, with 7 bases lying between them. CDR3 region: CASNDRNTEAFF. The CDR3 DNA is TGTGCCAGTAATGACAGGAACACTGAAGCTTTCTTT.

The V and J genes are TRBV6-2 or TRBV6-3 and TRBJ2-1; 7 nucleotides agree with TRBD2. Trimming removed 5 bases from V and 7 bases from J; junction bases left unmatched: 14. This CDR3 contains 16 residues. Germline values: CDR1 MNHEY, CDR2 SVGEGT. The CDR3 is CASSHGMAGARNEQFF. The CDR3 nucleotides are TGTGCCAGCAGTCACGGGATGGCGGGAGCGCGGAATGAGCAGTTCTTC.

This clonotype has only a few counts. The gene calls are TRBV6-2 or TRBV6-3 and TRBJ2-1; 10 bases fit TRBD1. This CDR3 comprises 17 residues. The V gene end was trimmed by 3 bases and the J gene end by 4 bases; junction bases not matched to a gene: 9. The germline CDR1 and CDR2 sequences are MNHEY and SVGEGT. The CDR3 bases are TGTGCCAGCAGTTATGTGGTCGGACAGGGGGAATACAATGAGCAGTTCTTC. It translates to CASSYVVGQGEYNEQFF.

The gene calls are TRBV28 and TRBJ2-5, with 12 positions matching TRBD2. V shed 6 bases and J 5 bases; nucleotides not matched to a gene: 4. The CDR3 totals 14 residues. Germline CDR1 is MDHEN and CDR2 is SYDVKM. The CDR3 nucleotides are TGTGCCAGCAGGACTAGCGGGAGCTCTGAGACCCAGTACTTC. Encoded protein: CASRTSGSSETQYF.

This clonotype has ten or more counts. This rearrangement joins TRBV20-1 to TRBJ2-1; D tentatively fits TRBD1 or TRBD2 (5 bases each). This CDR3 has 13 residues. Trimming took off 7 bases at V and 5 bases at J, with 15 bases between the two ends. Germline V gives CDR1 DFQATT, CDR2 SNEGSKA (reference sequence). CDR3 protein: CSVGTSTNNEQFF. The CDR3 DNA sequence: TGCAGTGTGGGGACGTCAACGAACAATGAGCAGTTCTTC.

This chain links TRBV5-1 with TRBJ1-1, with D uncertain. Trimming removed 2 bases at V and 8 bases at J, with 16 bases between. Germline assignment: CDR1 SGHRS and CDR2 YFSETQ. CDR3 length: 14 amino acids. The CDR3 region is CASSLQVASSEAFF. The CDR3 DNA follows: TGCGCCAGCAGCTTACAAGTGGCCTCCTCGGAAGCTTTCTTT.

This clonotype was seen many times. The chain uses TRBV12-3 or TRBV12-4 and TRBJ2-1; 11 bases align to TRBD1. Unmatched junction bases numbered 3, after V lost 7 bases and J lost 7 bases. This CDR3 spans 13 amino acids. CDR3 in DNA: TGTGCCAGCACTAGGGACAGGGGGAATGAGCAGTTCTTC. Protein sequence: CASTRDRGNEQFF.

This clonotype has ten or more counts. Written as DNA, the CDR3 is TGCGCCAGCAGCGAGACTAGCGGGAAGGGTGAGCAGTTCTTC. It translates to CASSETSGKGEQFF. This sequence joins TRBV5-1 and TRBJ2-1; 11 bases align to TRBD2. J gave up 9 bases and V 4 bases, and 6 bases lay outside the gene matches. Germline loops: CDR1 SGHRS, CDR2 YFSETQ. The CDR3 covers 14 residues.

The CDR3 sequence: CASSKTENTEAFF. The CDR3 DNA is TGTGCCAGCTCAAAGACAGAGAACACTGAAGCTTTCTTT. This chain uses TRBV18 with TRBJ1-1, with TRBD1 as a possible D gene (5 bases). The CDR3 totals 13 residues. CDR1 KGHSH and CDR2 LQKENI come from the germline V gene. The V gene lost 5 bases and the J gene lost 1 base, with 8 bases spanning the gap.

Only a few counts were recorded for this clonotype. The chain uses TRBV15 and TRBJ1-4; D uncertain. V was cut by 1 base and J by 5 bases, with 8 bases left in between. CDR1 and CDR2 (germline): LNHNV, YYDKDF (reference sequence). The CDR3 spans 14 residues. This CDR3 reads CATSRASANEKLFF. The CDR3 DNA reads TGTGCCACCAGCAGAGCTAGCGCGAATGAAAAACTGTTTTTT.

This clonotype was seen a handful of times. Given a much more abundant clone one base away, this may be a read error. CDR3 bases: TGCAGTGCTAATGAGGCGGGGGCGGGAACCACAGATACGCAGTATTTT. Residues: CSANEAGAGTTDTQYF. V usage is TRBV20-1 and J usage is TRBJ2-3; weak D call: TRBD2 (7 bases). This CDR3 has 16 residues. From germline, CDR1 is DFQATT and CDR2 SNEGSKA (reference sequence). The V gene lost 4 bases and the J gene lost 2 bases, with 19 bases spanning the gap.

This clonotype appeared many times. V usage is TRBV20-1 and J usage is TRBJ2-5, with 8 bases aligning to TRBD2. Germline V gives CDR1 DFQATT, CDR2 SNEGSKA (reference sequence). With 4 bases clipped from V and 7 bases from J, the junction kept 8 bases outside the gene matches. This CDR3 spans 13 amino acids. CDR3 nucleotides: TGCAGTGCTATACTAGCGGCAAAGGGGACCCAGTACTTC. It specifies CSAILAAKGTQYF.

CDR3 sequence reads: CASRRHPNNSPLHF. The DNA of the CDR3 is TGTGCCAGCAGAAGACACCCTAATAATTCACCCCTCCACTTT. The V and J genes are TRBV7-2 and TRBJ1-6; D gene unclear. The CDR3 extends over 14 amino acids. Germline V gene sequence: CDR1 SGHTA, CDR2 FQGNSA. The V gene lost 6 bases and the J gene lost 5 bases, with 11 bases spanning the gap.

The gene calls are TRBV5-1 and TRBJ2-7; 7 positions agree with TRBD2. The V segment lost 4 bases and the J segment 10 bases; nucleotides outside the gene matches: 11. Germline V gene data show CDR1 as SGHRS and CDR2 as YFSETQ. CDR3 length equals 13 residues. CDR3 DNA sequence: TGCGCCAGCAGCCGTGGCGGGGGTTTTGCCCAGTACTTC. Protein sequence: CASSRGGGFAQYF.

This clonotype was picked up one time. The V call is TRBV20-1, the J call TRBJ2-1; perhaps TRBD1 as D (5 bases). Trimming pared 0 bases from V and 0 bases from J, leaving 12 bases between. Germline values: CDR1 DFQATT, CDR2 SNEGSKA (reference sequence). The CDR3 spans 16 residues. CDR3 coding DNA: TGCAGTGCTAGAGAAGACAGCCCGAGCTCCTACAATGAGCAGTTCTTC. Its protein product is CSAREDSPSSYNEQFF.

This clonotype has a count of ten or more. This CDR3 is CASSHYDEKLFF. In DNA, the CDR3 is TGCGCCAGCAGCCACTACGATGAAAAACTGTTTTTT. The chain has TRBV4-1 and TRBJ1-4; D is ambiguous. The CDR3 loop spans 12 amino acids. Looked up from germline, CDR1 is MGHRA and CDR2 is YSYEKL. Trimming stripped 3 bases from V and 6 bases from J, with 5 bases between.

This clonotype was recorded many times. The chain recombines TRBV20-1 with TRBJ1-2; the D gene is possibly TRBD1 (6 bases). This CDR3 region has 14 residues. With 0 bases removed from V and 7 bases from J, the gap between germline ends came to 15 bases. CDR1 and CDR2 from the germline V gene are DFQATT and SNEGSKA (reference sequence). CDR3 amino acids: CSAREGGAFGGYTF. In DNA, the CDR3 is TGCAGTGCTAGAGAGGGGGGGGCATTCGGTGGCTACACCTTC.

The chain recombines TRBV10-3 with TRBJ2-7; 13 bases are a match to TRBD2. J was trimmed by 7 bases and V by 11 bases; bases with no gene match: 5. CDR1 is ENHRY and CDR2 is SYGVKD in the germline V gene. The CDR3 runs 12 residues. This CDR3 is CARTSGSGEQYF. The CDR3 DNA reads TGTGCCCGGACTAGCGGGAGCGGGGAGCAGTACTTC.

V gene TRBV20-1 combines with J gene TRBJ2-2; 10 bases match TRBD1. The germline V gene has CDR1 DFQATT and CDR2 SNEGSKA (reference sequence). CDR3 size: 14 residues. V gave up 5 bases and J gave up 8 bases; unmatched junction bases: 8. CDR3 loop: CSAHRQGAIGELFF. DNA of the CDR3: TGCAGTGCTCATAGACAGGGGGCTATAGGGGAGCTGTTTTTT.

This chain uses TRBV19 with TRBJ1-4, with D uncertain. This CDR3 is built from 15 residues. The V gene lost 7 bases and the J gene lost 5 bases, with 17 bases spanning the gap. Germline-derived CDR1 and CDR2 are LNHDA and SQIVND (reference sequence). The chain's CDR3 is CASTSGRLRNEKLFF. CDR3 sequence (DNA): TGTGCCAGTACTAGCGGGAGATTGAGGAATGAAAAACTGTTTTTT.

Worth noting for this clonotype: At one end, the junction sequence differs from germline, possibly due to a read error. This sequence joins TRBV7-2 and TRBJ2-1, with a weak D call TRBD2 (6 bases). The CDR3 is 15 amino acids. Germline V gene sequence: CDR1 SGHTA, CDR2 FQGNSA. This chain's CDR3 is CASSQRLGRDNEQSF. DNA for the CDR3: TGTGCCAGTAGCCAGAGACTAGGCCGCGACAATGAGCAGTCCTTC.

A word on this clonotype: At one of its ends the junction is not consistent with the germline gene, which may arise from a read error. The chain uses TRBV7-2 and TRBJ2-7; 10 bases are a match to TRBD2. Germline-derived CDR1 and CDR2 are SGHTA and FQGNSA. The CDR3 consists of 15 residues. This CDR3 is CAGSLASGGGREQHF. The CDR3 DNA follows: TGTGCCGGCAGCTTAGCGAGCGGGGGGGGCCGAGAGCAGCACTTC.

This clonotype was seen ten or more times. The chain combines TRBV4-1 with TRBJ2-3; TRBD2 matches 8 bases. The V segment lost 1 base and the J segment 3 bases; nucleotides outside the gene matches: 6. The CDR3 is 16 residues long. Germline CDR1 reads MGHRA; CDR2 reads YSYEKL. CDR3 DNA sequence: TGCGCCAGCAGCCAAGCCTTAGCGGGGCAAACAGATACGCAGTATTTT. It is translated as CASSQALAGQTDTQYF.

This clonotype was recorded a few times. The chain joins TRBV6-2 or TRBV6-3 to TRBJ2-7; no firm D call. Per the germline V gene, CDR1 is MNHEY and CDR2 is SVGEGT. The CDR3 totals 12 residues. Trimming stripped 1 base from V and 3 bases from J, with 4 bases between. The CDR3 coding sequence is TGTGCCAGCAGTTACTACTTCTACGAGCAGTACTTC. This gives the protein CASSYYFYEQYF.

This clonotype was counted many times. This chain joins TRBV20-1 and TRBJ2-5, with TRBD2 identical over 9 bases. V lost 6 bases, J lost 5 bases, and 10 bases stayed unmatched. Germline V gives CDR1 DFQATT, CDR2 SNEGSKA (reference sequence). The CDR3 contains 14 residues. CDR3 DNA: TGCAGTGCCTTGACTAGCGGAGGTGGGGAGACCCAGTACTTC. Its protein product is CSALTSGGGETQYF.

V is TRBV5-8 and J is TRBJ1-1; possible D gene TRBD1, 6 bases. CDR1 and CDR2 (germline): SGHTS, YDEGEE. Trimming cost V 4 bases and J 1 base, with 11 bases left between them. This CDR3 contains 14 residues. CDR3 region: CASSPRGSNTEAFF. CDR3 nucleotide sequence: TGTGCCAGCAGCCCCAGGGGATCGAACACTGAAGCTTTCTTT.

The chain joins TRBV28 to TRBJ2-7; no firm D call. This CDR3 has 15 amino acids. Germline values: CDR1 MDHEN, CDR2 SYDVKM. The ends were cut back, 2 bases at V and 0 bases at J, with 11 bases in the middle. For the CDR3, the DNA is TGTGCCAGCAGTTTAGTCGGACCCAGCTCCTACGAGCAGTACTTC. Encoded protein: CASSLVGPSSYEQYF.

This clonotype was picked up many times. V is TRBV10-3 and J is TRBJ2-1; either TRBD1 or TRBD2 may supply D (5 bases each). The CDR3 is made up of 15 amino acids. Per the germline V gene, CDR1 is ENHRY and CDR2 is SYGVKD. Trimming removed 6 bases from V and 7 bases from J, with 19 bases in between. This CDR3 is CAIRPGTDQRNEQFF. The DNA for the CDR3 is TGTGCCATCAGGCCCGGGACCGATCAAAGAAATGAGCAGTTCTTC.

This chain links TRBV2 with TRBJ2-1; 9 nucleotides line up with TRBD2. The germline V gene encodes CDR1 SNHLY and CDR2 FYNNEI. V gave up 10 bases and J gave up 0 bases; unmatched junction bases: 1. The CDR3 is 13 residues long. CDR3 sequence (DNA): TGTGCCATAGCGGGAGTCTCCTACAATGAGCAGTTCTTC. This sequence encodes CAIAGVSYNEQFF. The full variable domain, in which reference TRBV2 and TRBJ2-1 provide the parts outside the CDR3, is EPEVTQTPSHQVTQMGQEVILRCVPISNHLYFYWYRQILGQKVEFLVSFYNNEISEKSEIFDDQFSVERPDGSNFTLKIRSTKLEDSAMYFCAIAGVSYNEQFFGPGTRLTVL.

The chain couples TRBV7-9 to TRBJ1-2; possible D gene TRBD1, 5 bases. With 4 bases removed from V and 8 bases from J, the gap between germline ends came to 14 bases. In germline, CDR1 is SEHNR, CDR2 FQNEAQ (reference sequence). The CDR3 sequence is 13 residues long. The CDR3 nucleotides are TGTGCCAGCAGCTACTCCGGGACTAGGGGCTACACCTTC. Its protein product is CASSYSGTRGYTF.